This TCR beta chain is from a study of CD8 T cells in ankylosing spondylitis. Study-wide findings and caveats: For ankylosing spondylitis blood, a TCR beta motif of eight or nine highly homologous variants appeared characteristic. The clones that were linked to disease were reported to be significantly enriched in matched synovial fluid samples from ankylosing spondylitis patients.

The authors made TCR beta libraries by quantitative 5'-RACE with molecular barcodes. Each CDR3 protein gets one entry after TCRdb re-called the 5' RACE reads with MiXCR. The repertoire includes about 240,000 distinct CDR3 sequences, around 10% of them detected once, and 5.5% to 8% sits in the top ten. This clonotype was recorded at least ten times. Its antigen remains unidentified. The sequencing input was blood, either unsorted or a sorted T cell fraction (not recorded which). This TCR was recovered from a male donor with ankylosing spondylitis or in good health (not recorded which).

CDR3 region: CSSGSRTDTQYF. Written as DNA, the CDR3 is TGTAGTAGCGGGTCTCGCACAGATACGCAGTATTTT. This rearrangement joins TRBV12-3 or TRBV12-4 to TRBJ2-3, with 7 bases lining up with TRBD2. CDR3 size: 12 residues.